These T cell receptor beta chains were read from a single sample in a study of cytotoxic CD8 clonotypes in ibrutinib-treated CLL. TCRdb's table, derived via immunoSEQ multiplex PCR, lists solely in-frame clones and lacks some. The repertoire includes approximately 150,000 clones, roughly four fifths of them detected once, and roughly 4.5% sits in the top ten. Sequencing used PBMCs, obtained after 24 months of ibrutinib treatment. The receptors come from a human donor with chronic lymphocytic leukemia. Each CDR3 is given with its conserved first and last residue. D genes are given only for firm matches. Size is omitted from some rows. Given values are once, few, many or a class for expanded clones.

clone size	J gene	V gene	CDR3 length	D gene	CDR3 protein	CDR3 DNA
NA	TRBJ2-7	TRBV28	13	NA	CASTTGPTYEQYF	TGTGCCAGCACGACAGGTCCCACCTACGAGCAGTACTTC
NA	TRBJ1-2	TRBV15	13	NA	CATSPGRNYGYTF	TGTGCCACCAGCCCGGGTAGGAACTATGGCTACACCTTC
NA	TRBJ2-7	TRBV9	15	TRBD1	CASSPQGGQADEQYF	TGTGCCAGCAGCCCCCAGGGGGGACAGGCGGACGAGCAGTACTTC
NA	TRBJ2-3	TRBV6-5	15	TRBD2	CASSRLLAGADTQYF	TGTGCCAGCAGTAGGCTACTAGCGGGGGCCGATACGCAGTATTTT
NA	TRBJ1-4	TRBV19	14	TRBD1	CASSRDREVEKLFF	TGTGCCAGTAGTCGAGACAGGGAGGTCGAAAAACTGTTTTTT
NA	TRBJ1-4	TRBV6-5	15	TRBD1	CASTHSRTGLGKLFF	TGTGCCAGCACTCACTCCCGGACAGGGCTCGGAAAACTGTTTTTT
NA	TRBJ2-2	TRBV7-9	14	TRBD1	CASSSRGTGGELFF	TGTGCCAGCAGCAGCAGGGGGACGGGCGGGGAGCTGTTTTTT
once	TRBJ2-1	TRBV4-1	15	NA	CASSPAGAGSTEQFF	TGCGCCAGCAGCCCCGCGGGGGCGGGATCGACTGAGCAGTTCTTC
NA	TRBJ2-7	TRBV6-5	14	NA	CASSPRTDSYEQYF	TGTGCCAGCAGTCCCAGGACGGACTCCTACGAGCAGTACTTC
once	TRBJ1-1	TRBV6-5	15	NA	CASSYSWGGGTEAFF	TGTGCCAGCAGTTACTCGTGGGGTGGGGGAACTGAAGCTTTCTTT
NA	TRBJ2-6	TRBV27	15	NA	CASKTTAAGANVLTF	TGTGCCAGCAAAACAACAGCCGCTGGGGCCAACGTCCTGACTTTC
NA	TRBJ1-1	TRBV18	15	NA	CASSPIDGGSTEAFF	TGTGCCAGCTCACCAATCGATGGGGGATCCACTGAAGCTTTCTTT
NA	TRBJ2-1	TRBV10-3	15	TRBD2	CAISGAGAAYNEQFF	TGTGCCATCAGTGGGGCGGGAGCGGCTTACAATGAGCAGTTCTTC
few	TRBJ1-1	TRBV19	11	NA	CGTQENLEAFF	TGTGGGACACAGGAGAACCTTGAAGCTTTCTTT
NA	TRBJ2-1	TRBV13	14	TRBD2	CASSFHRGGNEQFF	TGTGCCAGCAGCTTCCACCGGGGGGGCAATGAGCAGTTCTTC
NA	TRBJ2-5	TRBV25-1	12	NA	CASSERWETQYF	TGTGCCAGCAGTGAACGGTGGGAGACCCAGTACTTC
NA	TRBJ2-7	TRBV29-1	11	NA	CSVGRGNEQYF	TGCAGCGTTGGAAGGGGTAACGAGCAGTACTTC
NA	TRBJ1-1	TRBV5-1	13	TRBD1	CASSLTGGTEAFF	TGCGCCAGCAGTTTAACAGGGGGCACTGAAGCTTTCTTT
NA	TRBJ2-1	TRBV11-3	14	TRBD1	CASSFLGTGNEQFF	TGTGCCAGCAGCTTCTTGGGGACAGGGAATGAGCAGTTCTTC
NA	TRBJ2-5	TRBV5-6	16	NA	CASSLVLAGYQETQYF	TGTGCCAGCAGCTTGGTTCTCGCGGGGTACCAAGAGACCCAGTACTTC
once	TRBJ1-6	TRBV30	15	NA	CAWSVPRGIGSPLHF	TGTGCCTGGAGTGTACCGAGGGGTATAGGTTCACCCCTCCACTTT
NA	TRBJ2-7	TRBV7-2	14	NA	CASSLAGLSYEQYF	TGTGCCAGCAGCTTAGCGGGCCTCTCCTACGAGCAGTACTTC
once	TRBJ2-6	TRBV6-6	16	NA	CASSTGTHSGANVLTF	TGTGCCAGCAGTACCGGGACCCACTCTGGGGCCAACGTCCTGACTTTC
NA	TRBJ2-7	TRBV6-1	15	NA	CASSEGYGTAYEQYF	TGTGCCAGCAGTGAAGGTTACGGGACTGCGTACGAGCAGTACTTC
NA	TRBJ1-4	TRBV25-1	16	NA	CASTPGSGNSNEKLFF	TGTGCCAGCACCCCGGGGAGTGGGAATTCTAATGAAAAACTGTTTTTT
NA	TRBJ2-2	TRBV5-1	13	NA	CASSLSFPGELFF	TGCGCCAGCAGCTTGAGCTTTCCCGGGGAGCTGTTTTTT
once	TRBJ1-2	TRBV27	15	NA	CASSLNGRRPYGYTF	TGTGCCAGCAGTTTGAACGGCAGGCGGCCCTATGGCTACACCTTC
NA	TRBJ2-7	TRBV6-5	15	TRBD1	CASSYQGTGSYEQYF	TGTGCCAGCAGTTACCAAGGGACAGGGTCCTACGAGCAGTACTTC